This is a list of T cell receptor beta chains from one sample in a study of blood T cell repertoires in COVID-19. The protocol was immunoSEQ multiplex PCR, while the TCRdb copy is restricted to in-frame clones and leaves out a portion. There are about 13,000 clones in the sample; approximately 86% occur only once, and roughly half lies in the top ten. Sequenced input: peripheral blood. The receptors were gathered from a man at least 80 years old with acute or convalescent COVID-19. Both conserved end residues are part of each CDR3. Each record gives: clone size, D gene, CDR3 length, J gene, V gene, CDR3 protein, CDR3 DNA. The D gene is left open where the match is weak. The listing skips clone size in some rows; elsewhere it reads once, few, many or a size class.

NA,TRBD1,15,TRBJ1-6,TRBV5-1,CASSSYGDRGSPLHF,TGCGCCAGCAGCTCCTACGGGGACAGGGGTTCACCCCTCCACTTT
NA,NA,13,TRBJ1-2,TRBV12-3/TRBV12-4,CASSFGELSGYTF,TGTGCCAGCAGTTTCGGGGAATTGAGCGGCTACACCTTC
NA,NA,13,TRBJ2-5,TRBV7-6,CASSQGTGQTQYF,TGTGCCAGCAGCCAGGGGACCGGACAGACCCAGTACTTC
NA,NA,13,TRBJ2-4,TRBV14,CASSPVGQSYLYF,TGTGCCAGCAGCCCCGTCGGACAGTCCTATCTGTACTTC
NA,NA,15,TRBJ1-1,TRBV18,CASSPGTLGTDEAFF,TGTGCCAGCTCACCTGGGACATTAGGCACGGATGAAGCTTTCTTT
NA,NA,15,TRBJ1-3,TRBV30,CAWGTTGSSGNTIYF,TGTGCCTGGGGAACGACAGGTTCCTCTGGAAACACCATATATTTT
once,NA,13,TRBJ1-6,TRBV11-2,CASAGGGNSPLHF,TGTGCCAGCGCTGGGGGGGGTAATTCACCCCTCCACTTT
NA,NA,15,TRBJ2-3,TRBV11-3,CASSVALNRADTQYF,TGTGCCAGCAGCGTTGCCTTGAACCGCGCAGATACGCAGTATTTT
NA,NA,15,TRBJ2-6,TRBV7-9,CASSSSRAGANVLTF,TGTGCCAGCAGCTCCTCTCGGGCTGGGGCCAACGTCCTGACTTTC
NA,NA,14,TRBJ1-5,TRBV18,CASSQRGGREPQHF,TGTGCCAGCTCACAGCGGGGGGGTCGGGAGCCCCAGCATTTT
NA,NA,12,TRBJ1-2,TRBV6-5,CASSYREDGYTF,TGTGCCAGCAGTTACAGGGAGGACGGCTACACCTTC
NA,NA,15,TRBJ2-7,TRBV19,CASSIWSTRGYEQYF,TGTGCCAGTAGTATTTGGTCCACCAGGGGCTACGAGCAGTACTTC
NA,NA,17,TRBJ2-2,TRBV3-1/TRBV3-2,CASSHLGLVGDTGELFF,TGTGCCAGCAGCCATTTGGGCTTGGTAGGTGACACCGGGGAGCTGTTTTTT
NA,NA,19,TRBJ1-5,TRBV21-1,CASSNSLISTGEYHQPQHF,TGTGCCAGCAGCAATTCCCTGATATCGACAGGGGAGTATCATCAGCCCCAGCATTTT
NA,NA,14,TRBJ2-7,TRBV10-3,CAISGPRGEYEQYF,TGTGCCATCAGTGGGCCCAGGGGCGAGTACGAGCAGTACTTC
NA,TRBD1,16,TRBJ1-1,TRBV10-2,CATLGQGTGRRTEAFF,TGCGCCACGCTCGGCCAGGGGACAGGGCGACGAACTGAAGCTTTCTTT
NA,TRBD1,14,TRBJ2-7,TRBV4-2,CASSLQQGAYEQYF,TGTGCCAGCAGCCTCCAACAGGGGGCCTACGAGCAGTACTTC
NA,TRBD1,15,TRBJ1-5,TRBV2,CASTRTGNSNQPQHF,TGTGCCAGCACCCGGACAGGTAATAGCAATCAGCCCCAGCATTTT
NA,NA,16,TRBJ2-7,TRBV6-6,CASSYSKMGAGGEQYF,TGTGCCAGCAGTTACTCGAAGATGGGAGCGGGTGGCGAGCAGTACTTC
NA,NA,13,TRBJ1-2,TRBV24-1,CATSDFLGSGYTF,TGTGCCACCAGTGATTTTCTCGGTTCGGGCTACACCTTC
NA,NA,16,TRBJ1-6,TRBV6-1,CASSEGSRGGGSPLHF,TGTGCCAGCAGTGAAGGATCCCGCGGTGGTGGTTCACCCCTCCACTTT
NA,TRBD2,15,TRBJ2-7,TRBV6-5,CASSWGLAGAYEQYF,TGTGCCAGCAGCTGGGGACTAGCGGGAGCCTACGAGCAGTACTTC
once,TRBD1,14,TRBJ2-5,TRBV19,CASSIGQGKETQYF,TGTGCCAGTAGTATCGGACAGGGCAAGGAGACCCAGTACTTC
large,TRBD2,16,TRBJ2-2,TRBV11-3,CASSFSSGGFSGELFF,TGTGCCAGCAGCTTTTCCAGCGGGGGTTTTAGTGGGGAGCTGTTTTTT
NA,TRBD1,16,TRBJ1-1,TRBV9,CASSGRQGAENTEAFF,TGTGCCAGCAGCGGCCGACAGGGGGCCGAGAACACTGAAGCTTTCTTT
NA,NA,16,TRBJ2-5,TRBV5-4,CASSFGGLDPQETQYF,TGTGCCAGCAGCTTTGGAGGGTTAGACCCCCAAGAGACCCAGTACTTC
NA,NA,14,TRBJ2-7,TRBV10-3,CAISESYISYEQYF,TGTGCCATCAGTGAGTCGTACATCTCCTACGAGCAGTACTTC
NA,TRBD1,16,TRBJ2-3,TRBV9,CASSIRTGGSTDTQYF,TGTGCCAGCAGCATTCGGACAGGGGGGAGCACAGATACGCAGTATTTT
few,NA,13,TRBJ1-2,TRBV24-1,CATSEKGNYGYTF,TGTGCCACCAGTGAAAAGGGGAACTATGGCTACACCTTC
NA,TRBD1,14,TRBJ2-7,TRBV24-1,CATSESTGAREQYF,TGTGCCACCAGTGAATCGACAGGGGCTCGGGAGCAGTACTTC
once,TRBD2,16,TRBJ2-1,TRBV15,CATGGLAGRRYNEQFF,TGTGCCACGGGAGGACTAGCGGGAAGACGATACAATGAGCAGTTCTTC
NA,NA,17,TRBJ1-5,TRBV19,CASINPQYGYSNQPQHF,TGTGCCAGTATCAACCCACAATACGGGTATAGCAATCAGCCCCAGCATTTT
medium-sized,NA,15,TRBJ2-3,TRBV5-8,CASITGTWSTDTQYF,TGTGCCAGCATCACCGGGACATGGAGCACAGATACGCAGTATTTT
NA,TRBD1,15,TRBJ1-1,TRBV4-1,CASSRPRDRDTEAFF,TGCGCCAGCAGCCGGCCCCGGGACAGGGACACTGAAGCTTTCTTT
NA,NA,19,TRBJ2-6,TRBV14,CASSPRSPSSVSGANVLTF,TGTGCCAGCAGCCCCCGTTCCCCGTCGAGTGTTTCTGGGGCCAACGTCCTGACTTTC
NA,NA,15,TRBJ2-3,TRBV6-5,CASRTGRGPPDTQYF,TGTGCCAGCAGGACGGGCCGAGGGCCCCCAGATACGCAGTATTTT
NA,NA,13,TRBJ1-5,TRBV2,CASSREPNQPQHF,TGTGCCAGCAGTCGGGAGCCCAATCAGCCCCAGCATTTT
once,TRBD1,22,TRBJ1-2,TRBV19,CASSILRSRWGTGGPANYGYTF,TGTGCCAGTAGTATTCTTCGTTCCCGATGGGGGACAGGGGGGCCAGCTAACTATGGCTACACCTTC
NA,TRBD2,15,TRBJ2-7,TRBV9,CASSVESSGRGEQYF,TGTGCCAGCAGCGTAGAATCTAGCGGGAGAGGCGAGCAGTACTTC
NA,TRBD1,15,TRBJ2-7,TRBV5-1,CASSLAGTGDYEQYF,TGCGCCAGCAGCTTGGCCGGGACAGGCGACTACGAGCAGTACTTC
NA,NA,16,TRBJ1-3,TRBV6-2/TRBV6-3,CASSYSRIGSGNTIYF,TGTGCCAGCAGTTACTCGAGGATCGGCTCTGGAAACACCATATATTTT
NA,NA,12,TRBJ2-1,TRBV3-1/TRBV3-2,CASSYSHNEQFF,TGTGCCAGCAGCTACAGCCACAATGAGCAGTTCTTC
NA,TRBD1,16,TRBJ2-2,TRBV19,CASSNVGGGSTGELFF,TGTGCCAGTAGTAACGTAGGGGGCGGTAGCACCGGGGAGCTGTTTTTT
NA,NA,13,TRBJ2-1,TRBV11-3,CASSPLAGNEQFF,TGTGCCAGCAGTCCTCTGGCAGGGAATGAGCAGTTCTTC
NA,NA,15,TRBJ2-3,TRBV5-1,CASSPGTLRTDTQYF,TGCGCCAGCAGCCCCGGGACTCTCCGCACAGATACGCAGTATTTT
NA,NA,18,TRBJ2-6,TRBV4-2,CASSPAGTARTGANVLTF,TGTGCCAGCAGCCCGGCGGGGACAGCCAGAACTGGGGCCAACGTCCTGACTTTC
NA,NA,14,TRBJ1-5,TRBV19,CASSPDRSNQPQHF,TGTGCCAGTAGCCCAGACAGGAGCAATCAGCCCCAGCATTTT
NA,NA,16,TRBJ2-5,TRBV5-4,CASSLRTVYGQETQYF,TGTGCCAGCAGCTTACGGACTGTTTACGGCCAAGAGACCCAGTACTTC
NA,NA,11,TRBJ2-1,TRBV6-5,CASIDYNEQFF,TGTGCCAGCATAGACTACAATGAGCAGTTCTTC
NA,TRBD1,16,TRBJ2-6,TRBV18,CASSPRQGFGANVLTF,TGTGCCAGCTCACCCCGACAGGGTTTTGGGGCCAACGTCCTGACTTTC
once,NA,15,TRBJ2-3,TRBV9,CASSPRGGFTDTQYF,TGTGCCAGCAGCCCCAGGGGTGGCTTCACAGATACGCAGTATTTT
NA,TRBD1,16,TRBJ1-1,TRBV6-1,CASSDGSRGFDTEAFF,TGTGCCAGCAGTGATGGGAGCAGGGGGTTCGACACTGAAGCTTTCTTT
NA,NA,17,TRBJ2-3,TRBV7-3,CASSLTTTGHSTDTQYF,TGTGCCAGCAGCTTGACGACGACGGGACATAGCACAGATACGCAGTATTTT
NA,NA,15,TRBJ2-3,TRBV5-8,CASSFMDSRLDTQYF,TGTGCCAGCAGCTTTATGGACTCGCGGTTGGATACGCAGTATTTT